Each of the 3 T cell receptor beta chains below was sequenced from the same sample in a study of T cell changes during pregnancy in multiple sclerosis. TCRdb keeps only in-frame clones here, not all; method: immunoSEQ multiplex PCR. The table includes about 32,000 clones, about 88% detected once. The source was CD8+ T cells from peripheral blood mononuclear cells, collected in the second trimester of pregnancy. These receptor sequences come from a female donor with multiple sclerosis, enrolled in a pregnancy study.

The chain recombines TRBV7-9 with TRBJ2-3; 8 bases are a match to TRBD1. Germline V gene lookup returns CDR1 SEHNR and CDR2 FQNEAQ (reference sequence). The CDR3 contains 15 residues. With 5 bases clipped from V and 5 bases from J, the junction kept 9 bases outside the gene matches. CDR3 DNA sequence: TGTGCCAGCAGCCATCAGACAGGGGATGGAGATACGCAGTATTTT. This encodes CASSHQTGDGDTQYF.

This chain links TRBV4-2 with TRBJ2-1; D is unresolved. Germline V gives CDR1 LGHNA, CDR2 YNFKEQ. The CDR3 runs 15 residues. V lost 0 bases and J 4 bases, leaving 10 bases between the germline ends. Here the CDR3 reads CASSQDTETYNEQFF. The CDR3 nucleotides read TGTGCCAGCAGCCAAGACACGGAGACTTACAATGAGCAGTTCTTC.

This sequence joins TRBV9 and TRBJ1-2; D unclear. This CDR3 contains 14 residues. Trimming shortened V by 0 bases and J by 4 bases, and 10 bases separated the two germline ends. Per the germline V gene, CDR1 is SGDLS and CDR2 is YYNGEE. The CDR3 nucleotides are TGTGCCAGCAGCGTAGGAGGAGACTCCTATGGCTACACCTTC. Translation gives CASSVGGDSYGYTF.